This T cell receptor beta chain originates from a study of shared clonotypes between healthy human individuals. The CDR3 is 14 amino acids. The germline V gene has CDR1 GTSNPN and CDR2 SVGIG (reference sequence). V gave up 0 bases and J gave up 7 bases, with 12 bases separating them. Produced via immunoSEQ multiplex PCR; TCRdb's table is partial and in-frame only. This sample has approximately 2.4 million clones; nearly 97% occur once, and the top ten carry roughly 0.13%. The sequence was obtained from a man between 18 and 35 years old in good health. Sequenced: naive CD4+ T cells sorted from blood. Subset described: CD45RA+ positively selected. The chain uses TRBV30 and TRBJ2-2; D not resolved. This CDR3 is CAWSVSRANGELFF. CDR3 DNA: TGTGCCTGGAGTGTATCAAGGGCAAACGGGGAGCTGTTTTTT.